Listed below are T cell receptor beta chains from one sample, sequenced in a study of CD8 T cells in ankylosing spondylitis. TCRdb reprocessed the 5' RACE reads via MiXCR and lists one record per CDR3 protein. Found here are 800,000 to 900,000 distinct CDR3 sequences, approximately 12% of them singletons; the top ten hold roughly 0.51%. The sequencing input was blood, either unsorted or a sorted T cell fraction (not recorded which). These receptors were collected from a male donor with ankylosing spondylitis. Each CDR3 is given with its conserved first and last residue. The order of the fields is V gene, D gene, clone size, J gene, CDR3 protein, CDR3 DNA. A D gene is named only where the DNA matches it firmly. Clone size is stated in some rows and not others, as once, few, many or a class when expanded.

TRBV5-1,.,many,TRBJ1-2,CASSLSGYTF,TGCGCCAGCAGCTTGTCCGGCTACACCTTC
TRBV20-1,.,.,TRBJ1-6,CSATIPGGGSPLHF,TGCAGTGCTACCATCCCGGGAGGTGGATCACCCCTCCACTTT
TRBV5-1,.,.,TRBJ2-1,CASSGDKEVGNEQFF,TGCGCCAGCAGCGGAGACAAGGAGGTTGGTAATGAGCAGTTCTTC
TRBV6-5,.,.,TRBJ2-1,CASSYSRWNEQFF,TGTGCCAGCAGTTACAGTCGGTGGAATGAGCAGTTCTTC
TRBV28,TRBD1,.,TRBJ1-2,CASFDRGGGYTF,TGTGCCAGCTTTGACAGGGGCGGCGGCTACACCTTC
TRBV18,.,.,TRBJ2-1,CASSPPGANEQFF,TGTGCCAGCTCACCACCGGGAGCGAATGAGCAGTTCTTC
TRBV11-2,.,many,TRBJ2-7,CASSTTSSYEQYF,TGTGCCAGCAGCACAACTAGCTCCTACGAGCAGTACTTC
TRBV25-1,.,few,TRBJ2-3,CASSVGVQRADTQYF,TGTGCCAGCAGTGTGGGAGTACAGAGGGCAGATACGCAGTATTTT
TRBV12-3/TRBV12-4,.,many,TRBJ2-1,CASSLRGTNEQFF,TGTGCCAGCAGTTTGCGGGGTACGAATGAGCAGTTCTTC
TRBV25-1,.,many,TRBJ1-5,CASSGHRIDQPQHF,TGTGCCAGCAGTGGACACAGAATCGATCAGCCCCAGCATTTT
TRBV20-1,TRBD1,many,TRBJ2-1,CSARAGQASSYNEQFF,TGCAGTGCTAGGGCGGGACAGGCGAGCTCCTACAATGAGCAGTTCTTC
TRBV11-2,.,.,TRBJ2-3,CASSDYFGGPDQATDTQYF,TGTGCCAGCAGCGATTATTTTGGGGGCCCAGACCAAGCCACAGATACGCAGTATTTT
TRBV25-1,.,few,TRBJ1-5,CASSDYREDSFLFFSNQPQHF,TGTGCCAGCAGTGATTACCGAGAGGACAGTTTCCTTTTCTTTAGCAATCAGCCCCAGCATTTT
TRBV5-1,.,many,TRBJ1-6,CASSLGTGSPLHF,TGTGCCAGCAGCCTGGGGACGGGTTCACCCCTCCACTTT
TRBV9,.,few,TRBJ2-5,CASSGTAGETQYF,TGTGCCAGCAGCGGAACAGCAGGGGAGACCCAGTACTTC
TRBV4-1,.,.,TRBJ2-3,CASSHRGHPTDTQYF,TGCGCCAGCAGCCATAGAGGACACCCCACAGATACGCAGTATTTT
TRBV4-3,.,.,TRBJ2-3,CASSHRSTGLFTDTQYF,TGCGCCAGCAGCCATCGGAGTACGGGTTTATTCACAGATACGCAGTATTTT
TRBV5-1,.,.,TRBJ2-6,CASSLAPVRDSGANVLTF,TGCGCCAGCAGCTTGGCCCCGGTCAGGGACTCTGGGGCCAACGTCCTGACTTTC
TRBV7-9,.,many,TRBJ2-1,CASSFRVDEQFF,TGTGCCAGCAGCTTCCGTGTCGATGAGCAGTTCTTC
TRBV2,.,.,TRBJ1-1,CASRERGVLGNTEAFF,TGTGCCAGCAGAGAGAGGGGGGTATTGGGAAACACTGAAGCTTTCTTT
TRBV5-1,TRBD1,few,TRBJ1-1,CASISGGTEAFF,TGCGCCAGCATATCAGGGGGCACTGAAGCTTTCTTT
TRBV20-1,.,many,TRBJ1-5,CSAVDPNQPQHF,TGCAGTGCTGTGGACCCTAATCAGCCCCAGCATTTT
TRBV6-2/TRBV6-3,.,few,TRBJ2-1,CASSYTTLAARPNEQFF,TGTGCCAGCAGTTACACTACCCTCGCAGCTCGGCCCAATGAGCAGTTCTTC
TRBV4-2,TRBD1,few,TRBJ1-2,CASSQDRDSYSYTF,TGTGCCAGCAGCCAAGATAGGGACAGTTACAGCTACACCTTC
TRBV4-2,TRBD2,.,TRBJ2-2,CASSQDVAGGSTGELFF,TGTGCCAGCAGCCAAGATGTAGCGGGGGGCTCCACCGGGGAGCTGTTTTTT
TRBV18,.,.,TRBJ1-1,CASSPGETEAFF,TGTGCCAGCTCACCAGGAGAGACTGAAGCTTTCTTT
TRBV7-2,TRBD1,few,TRBJ2-1,CASSATGTAWYEQFF,TGTGCCAGCAGCGCTACCGGGACAGCTTGGTATGAGCAGTTCTTC
TRBV6-1,.,.,TRBJ2-6,CAIAWAGSGANVLTF,TGTGCCATCGCCTGGGCGGGCTCTGGGGCCAACGTCCTGACTTTC
TRBV2,TRBD1,many,TRBJ1-1,CASRTGRNTEAFF,TGTGCCAGCAGGACAGGGCGTAACACTGAAGCTTTCTTT
TRBV20-1,TRBD1,.,TRBJ2-3,CSAESGTGVIDTQYF,TGCAGTGCAGAGTCCGGGACAGGGGTGATAGATACGCAGTATTTT
TRBV5-1,.,few,TRBJ2-3,CASSQATTDTQYF,TGCGCCAGCAGCCAGGCAACGACAGATACGCAGTATTTT
TRBV5-1,TRBD2,few,TRBJ2-5,CASSLDPAGLQETQYF,TGCGCCAGCAGCTTGGACCCAGCGGGACTCCAAGAGACCCAGTACTTC
TRBV20-1,.,few,TRBJ1-5,CSARISGGINQPQHF,TGCAGTGCTAGAATATCGGGGGGAATCAATCAGCCCCAGCATTTT
TRBV7-6,.,.,TRBJ2-2,CASSLGRDGIGELFF,TGTGCCAGCAGCTTAGGCAGGGACGGGATCGGGGAGCTGTTTTTT
TRBV27,.,.,TRBJ2-6,CASSPFGVGANVLTF,TGTGCCAGCAGCCCGTTCGGTGTGGGGGCCAACGTCCTGACTTTC
TRBV6-1,.,.,TRBJ1-5,CASSVKGGEPQHF,TGTGCCAGCAGCGTCAAGGGCGGGGAGCCCCAGCATTTT
TRBV6-5,.,.,TRBJ2-7,CASSYAATPFEQYF,TGTGCCAGCAGTTATGCCGCCACGCCTTTCGAGCAGTACTTC
TRBV7-9,.,.,TRBJ2-5,CASRKKPGLQETQYF,TGTGCCAGCAGAAAGAAACCGGGACTGCAAGAGACCCAGTACTTC
TRBV6-5,.,.,TRBJ2-3,CASSYWARADTQYF,TGTGCCAGCAGTTACTGGGCGCGGGCAGATACGCAGTATTTT
TRBV18,.,.,TRBJ2-7,CASSPQGTLRYTDEQYF,TGTGCCAGCTCACCACAAGGGACGCTACGGTACACGGACGAGCAGTACTTC
TRBV6-1,.,few,TRBJ1-1,CASSRGTLNTEAFF,TGTGCCAGCAGCCGTGGGACACTGAACACTGAAGCTTTCTTT
TRBV18,.,.,TRBJ2-2,CASSPQGPGGLFF,TGTGCCAGCTCACCACAAGGGCCCGGGGGGCTGTTTTTT
TRBV9,.,.,TRBJ2-4,CASSRDGLQYF,TGTGCCAGCAGCCGGGACGGCCTTCAGTACTTC
TRBV5-1,.,.,TRBJ2-3,CASSLFNGDTDTQYF,TGCGCCAGCAGCTTGTTTAACGGTGACACAGATACGCAGTATTTT
TRBV27,.,few,TRBJ1-4,CASSLGRGF,TGTGCCAGCAGTTTGGGCCGGGGTTTT
TRBV6-1,.,.,TRBJ2-6,CASRQSSGANVLTF,TGTGCCAGCAGGCAGAGCTCTGGGGCCAACGTCCTGACTTTC
TRBV4-2,.,few,TRBJ1-6,CASSPPDGNSPLHF,TGTGCCAGCAGCCCTCCCGATGGTAATTCACCCCTCCACTTT
TRBV11-3,TRBD1,.,TRBJ2-2,CASSRGQGSIGELFF,TGTGCCAGCAGCCGGGGACAGGGTTCGATCGGGGAGCTGTTTTTT
TRBV5-1,.,few,TRBJ1-1,CASSLQQSNTEAFF,TGCGCCAGCAGCTTGCAGCAATCGAACACTGAAGCTTTCTTT
TRBV6-1,.,few,TRBJ1-2,CATSSREWYGYTF,TGTGCCACCAGCAGCAGGGAATGGTATGGCTACACCTTC
TRBV20-1,.,few,TRBJ2-7,CSSSGGGTYEQYF,TGCAGCTCATCGGGAGGGGGCACCTACGAGCAGTACTTC